This TCR beta chain stems from a study of blood T cell repertoires in COVID-19. Study-level background: The United States, Italy and Spain were the sources of the acute and convalescent COVID-19 samples. T cells, B-cell-depleted T cells, or PBMCs supplied cDNA or gDNA.

Authors' methods: Amplification of reference gene primers provided the estimated nucleated cell counts. This table comes from immunoSEQ multiplex PCR, and its TCRdb copy is limited to in-frame clones, with some not included. V and J calls and clone size follow that table, whereas D and trimming were derived from the DNA. The sample contains around 70,000 clones, approximately 88% of which appear only once. The sequence was obtained from a human donor in a cohort sampled during active COVID-19. The sequenced sample was peripheral blood.

The CDR3: CASSITRTGNTGELFF. The DNA for the CDR3 is TGTGCCAGTAGTATCACCAGGACAGGGAACACCGGGGAGCTGTTTTTT. This sequence joins TRBV19 and TRBJ2-2, with TRBD1 identical over 7 bases. CDR3 length: 16 residues. In germline, CDR1 is LNHDA, CDR2 SQIVND (reference sequence). The junction had 5 bases not matched to a gene; V was cut back by 3 bases and J by 1 base.